This TCR beta chain was sequenced during a study of blood T cell repertoires in COVID-19 (dated by TCRdb to 2018 to 2021). The study in broad terms: Samples covering the acute and convalescent phases of COVID-19 were provided by collaborators in the United States, Italy and Spain. The prospective study material was composed of cDNA or gDNA derived from T cells, B-cell-depleted T cells, or PBMCs. Subjects who had been exposed to COVID-19, were actively infected with it, or had recovered from it provided the deeply sampled blood TCRbeta repertoires that made up the dataset. The repertoires were made available in a free public database intended to serve as a resource for research on the immune response to SARS-CoV-2. Samples were obtained from the ongoing ImmuneRACE study (first 160 participants) and from 1,254 subjects provided by 6 global collaborators. Sample metadata almost always included a de-identified subject ID, COVID-19 status, age in years and sex. Where available, HLA class I and class II types were taken from metadata supplied by the sample provider and were not determined by assay-based typing. The research as a whole found: How much clinical and demographic metadata was included differed by source and by participant, and the metadata was provided uncurated.

About this clone: What this receptor recognizes is not known. Qualities for individual bases were not recorded, and no much larger clone is one base off.

Taken from cysteine to phenylalanine, the CDR3 has 15 residues. Only CDR3 DNA remains: 45 bases, in frame from the first base. Trimming takes 6 bases off V and 5 bases off J; junction bases not matched to a gene: 8. CDR1 is given as SGHNT and CDR2 as YENEEA, both from the germline V gene. Participants in the prospective study were enrolled through a virtual design, were aged 18 to 89 years, and lived in approximately 25 United States geographic areas. Cohort assignment in the prospective study relied on participant-reported clinical history from a screening survey and a study questionnaire. Exposed participants had been in contact with someone with a PCR-confirmed or clinician-diagnosed COVID-19 case within 2 weeks of study entry. Each participant in the prospective study had whole blood, serum and a nasopharyngeal or oropharyngeal swab collected by mobile phlebotomists. Prospective study participants could optionally give additional blood draws and questionnaires over a roughly 2-month period. Before DNA extraction, blood samples from the prospective study were shipped at room temperature or frozen.

TCRbeta CDR3 regions were amplified from genomic DNA using the immunoSEQ Assay, a bias-controlled multiplex PCR. As for the original processing: The number of nucleated cells in each sample was estimated by amplification of reference gene primers within the assay. To quantify the absolute abundance of each unique TCRbeta CDR3 rearrangement, sequence reads were collapsed and filtered. For each sample, productive Simpson clonality was calculated as the square root of Simpson's diversity index over productive rearrangements. The source is immuneACCESS, and TCRdb retained only in-frame sequences with V and J called. Part of the clones is not carried over; for the studies checked, unresolved V genes explain less than half of this, and the remainder is unexplained. V and J calls and clone size follow that table, whereas D and trimming were derived from the DNA. This sample gives some 190,000 clones in total; 80% of them show up just once. Clones ranked in the top ten supply around an eighth of the sample.

The sequenced sample was PBMCs or T cells enriched from blood (not recorded which). The rearrangement joined TRBV11-3 to TRBJ2-7, with 12 junctional bases fitting TRBD1. The origin of this receptor is a man in his fifties or sixties who had been exposed to COVID-19. CDR3 reads: CASRPRDRGRDEQYF. The DNA sequence is TGTGCCAGCAGACCCAGGGACAGGGGGCGCGACGAGCAGTACTTC.